The 21 T cell receptor beta chains listed next were all sequenced from one sample in a study of cytomegalovirus exposure and HLA in healthy donors. Here immunoSEQ multiplex PCR was the method, and the copy in TCRdb shows in-frame clones only, minus some. The sample consists of approximately 300,000 clones, roughly 85% of them appearing once. The specimen sequenced was PBMCs. The origin of the receptors is a woman younger than 30 in good health and CMV-seronegative.

The rearrangement links TRBV5-8 to TRBJ1-5; weak D call: TRBD1 (5 bases). Deletions cut 4 bases from V and 5 bases from J, with 19 bases between. Germline V gene data show CDR1 as SGHTS and CDR2 as YDEGEE. The CDR3 runs to 16 residues. The CDR3 loop is CASSQDGSRVYQPQHF. The CDR3 DNA reads as TGTGCCAGCAGCCAAGACGGGAGCAGGGTTTATCAGCCCCAGCATTTT. Full variable domain (outside the CDR3, taken from reference TRBV5-8 and TRBJ1-5): EAGVTQSPTHLIKTRGQQATLRCSPISGHTSVYWYQQALGLGLQFLLWYDEGEERNRGNFPPRFSGRQFPNYSSELNVNALELEDSALYLCASSQDGSRVYQPQHFGDGTRLSIL.

In this sample, this clone turned up once. The chain employs TRBV28 and TRBJ1-5, with D possibly TRBD1 on 5 matching bases. In germline, CDR1 is MDHEN, CDR2 SYDVKM. The CDR3 totals 21 residues. The V end lost 2 bases, the J end lost 3 bases, and 29 bases lay between the germline ends. The CDR3 DNA follows: TGTGCCAGCAGTTTAATCCCCCTGGGACTCGAGGGCATCGAGAACAATCAGCCCCAGCATTTT. This gives the protein CASSLIPLGLEGIENNQPQHF.

The rearrangement uses TRBV25-1 and TRBJ1-1, with D possibly matching TRBD1 (5 bases). Trimming pared 0 bases from V and 5 bases from J, leaving 10 bases between. The CDR3 sequence is 14 residues long. CDR1 is MGHDK and CDR2 is SYGVNS in the germline V gene. Here the CDR3 DNA reads TGTGCCAGCAGTGAATATTTGGGGGGGACTGAAGCTTTCTTT. Translating gives CASSEYLGGTEAFF.

This chain uses TRBV7-2 with TRBJ1-5; tentative D call: TRBD1 (6 bases). Germline-derived CDR1 and CDR2 are SGHTA and FQGNSA. There are 15 residues in the CDR3. Trimming took off 5 bases at V and 3 bases at J, with 14 bases between the two ends. CDR3 amino acids: CASSPADSYNQPQHF. CDR3 nucleotide sequence: TGTGCCAGCAGCCCAGCGGACAGTTACAATCAGCCCCAGCATTTT.

This sequence joins TRBV7-2 and TRBJ2-2, with TRBD1 matching 8 bases. This CDR3 is built from 16 residues. Germline CDR1 is SGHTA and CDR2 is FQGNSA. V lost 4 bases, J lost 1 base, and 5 bases stayed unmatched. This CDR3 reads CASSSRQGRNTGELFF. CDR3 sequence (DNA): TGTGCCAGCAGCTCCCGACAGGGGAGGAACACCGGGGAGCTGTTTTTT. The full variable domain, with the rest looked up from reference TRBV7-2 and TRBJ2-2, is GAGVSQSPSNKVTEKGKDVELRCDPISGHTALYWYRQSLGQGLEFLIYFQGNSAPDKSGLPSDRFSAERTGGSVSTLTIQRTQQEDSAVYLCASSSRQGRNTGELFFGEGSRLTVL.

This sequence joins TRBV29-1 and TRBJ2-1, with 10 nucleotides matching TRBD2. V shed 0 bases, J shed 8 bases, and the junction held 16 bases outside the gene matches. The CDR3 is made up of 18 amino acids. Germline V CDR1 and CDR2: SQVTM, ANQGSEA. The CDR3 sequence is CSVEDHGGAGLAIDEQFF. The CDR3 nucleotides are TGCAGCGTTGAAGATCACGGGGGGGCGGGACTAGCGATAGATGAGCAGTTCTTC.

This chain connects TRBV5-4 to TRBJ2-7; the match to TRBD2 covers 9 bases. J gave up 4 bases and V 4 bases, and 9 bases lay outside the gene matches. This CDR3 comprises 15 residues. Germline CDR1 reads SGHNT; CDR2 reads YYREEE (reference sequence). In DNA, the CDR3 is TGTGCCAGCAGCGTCCCTAGCGGGACACCGTACGAGCAGTACTTC. Residues: CASSVPSGTPYEQYF.

The CDR3 reads CASSSNSLTSGSQRDIQYF. The CDR3 DNA is TGTGCCAGCAGTTCCAATAGCCTGACTAGCGGTAGCCAGAGGGACATTCAGTACTTC. This chain uses TRBV27 with TRBJ2-4; the match to TRBD2 covers 9 bases. CDR1 MNHEY and CDR2 SMNVEV come from the germline V gene (reference sequence). V lost 4 bases, J lost 8 bases, and 21 bases stayed unmatched. This CDR3 has 19 amino acids.

The chain combines TRBV7-2 with TRBJ1-4; D is unclear. Germline V lookup: CDR1 SGHTA, CDR2 FQGNSA. V was clipped by 1 base and J by 4 bases, with 10 bases between them. The CDR3 extends over 15 amino acids. The CDR3 protein is CASSLVSGFNEKLFF. In DNA form, the CDR3 reads TGTGCCAGCAGCTTAGTGTCGGGATTTAATGAAAAACTGTTTTTT.

The gene calls are TRBV2 and TRBJ2-7; tentatively, D is TRBD1 (6 bases). Trimming removed 8 bases from V and 0 bases from J, with 11 bases in between. This CDR3 region has 13 residues. The germline V gene encodes CDR1 SNHLY and CDR2 FYNNEI. CDR3: CASLTGPSYEQYF. Written as DNA, the CDR3 is TGTGCCAGCCTGACAGGACCCTCCTACGAGCAGTACTTC.

V is TRBV29-1 and J is TRBJ2-1; TRBD1 agrees at 9 bases. The V segment lost 3 bases and the J segment 10 bases; nucleotides outside the gene matches: 7. The CDR3 has 13 amino acids. Per the germline V gene, CDR1 is SQVTM and CDR2 is ANQGSEA. CDR3 region: CSVEGQGLGEQFF. CDR3 nucleotides: TGCAGCGTTGAGGGACAGGGTTTAGGCGAGCAGTTCTTC.

This sequence joins TRBV18 and TRBJ2-7; the D gene is possibly TRBD1 (5 bases). The V end was cut by 3 bases, the J end by 3 bases, with 12 bases between. Germline lookup yields CDR1 KGHSH and CDR2 LQKENI. The CDR3 runs 14 residues. DNA of the CDR3: TGTGCCAGCTCACCGGTCCAGGGAAGCTACGAGCAGTACTTC. Encoded protein: CASSPVQGSYEQYF.

This rearrangement joins TRBV4-3 to TRBJ2-1; 7 nucleotides match TRBD2. The CDR3 contains 20 residues. The trim removed 0 bases at V and 7 bases at J, leaving 21 bases unmatched. The germline CDR1 and CDR2 sequences are LGHNA and YSLEER. CDR3 loop: CASSQDSRRLRGGWSNEQFF. For the CDR3, the DNA is TGCGCCAGCAGCCAAGATAGCCGGAGACTTAGGGGAGGGTGGAGTAATGAGCAGTTCTTC.

Only one count was recorded for this clone. The rearrangement links TRBV9 to TRBJ2-3; the D gene is possibly TRBD2 (6 bases). Trimming shortened V by 3 bases and J by 2 bases, and 13 bases separated the two germline ends. There are 15 residues in the CDR3. CDR1 SGDLS and CDR2 YYNGEE come from the germline V gene. CDR3 sequence (DNA): TGTGCCAGCAGCGCCACTAGCATCCCCACAGATACGCAGTATTTT. This encodes CASSATSIPTDTQYF.

This chain uses TRBV15 with TRBJ2-1; tentative D call: TRBD1 (6 bases). The CDR3 spans 11 residues. V was clipped by 4 bases and J by 12 bases, with 10 bases between them. CDR1 LNHNV and CDR2 YYDKDF come from the germline V gene (reference sequence). CDR3 in amino acids: CATSNLQGQFF. CDR3 DNA: TGTGCCACCAGCAATTTACAGGGGCAGTTCTTC.

The chain links TRBV11-2 to TRBJ1-2, with D maybe TRBD1 (6 bases). Germline V lookup: CDR1 SGHAT, CDR2 FQNNGV. V gave up 6 bases and J gave up 4 bases, with 12 bases separating them. CDR3 length equals 13 residues. The CDR3 region is CASRKGGVYGYTF. CDR3 in DNA: TGTGCCAGCAGAAAAGGGGGGGTCTATGGCTACACCTTC. Based on the CDR3 plus reference TRBV11-2 and TRBJ1-2, the full variable domain is EAGVAQSPRYKIIEKRQSVAFWCNPISGHATLYWYQQILGQGPKLLIQFQNNGVVDDSQLPKDRFSAERLKGVDSTLKIQPAKLEDSAVYLCASRKGGVYGYTFGSGTRLTVV.

This clone appeared a few times. CDR3 sequence (DNA): TGTGCCAGCCGTCAGGGGGAGCCCTACGAGCAGTACTTC. Protein: CASRQGEPYEQYF. The chain uses TRBV28 and TRBJ2-7; 7 bases line up with TRBD1. The CDR3 spans 13 residues. The ends lost 8 bases at V and 2 bases at J; junction bases unmatched: 6. The germline CDR1 and CDR2 sequences are MDHEN and SYDVKM. Complete variable domain (other parts from reference TRBV28 and TRBJ2-7): DVKVTQSSRYLVKRTGEKVFLECVQDMDHENMFWYRQDPGLGLRLIYFSYDVKMKEKGDIPEGYSVSREKKERFSLILESASTNQTSMYLCASRQGEPYEQYFGPGTRLTVT.

This clone was seen more than once but under ten times. The chain recombines TRBV5-1 with TRBJ1-1; weak D call: TRBD1 (5 bases). Germline V gene lookup returns CDR1 SGHRS and CDR2 YFSETQ. Trimming removed 2 bases at V and 1 base at J, with 9 bases between. CDR3 length: 14 residues. In DNA form, the CDR3 reads TGCGCCAGCAGCTTTCAACAGGAGAACACTGAAGCTTTCTTT. Translated, it gives CASSFQQENTEAFF.

The chain couples TRBV5-8 to TRBJ2-7; D might be TRBD1 (5 bases). CDR1 SGHTS and CDR2 YDEGEE come from the germline V gene. The CDR3 length is 15 residues. Trimming left V 2 bases short and J 0 bases short, with 12 bases between. The CDR3 protein is CASSFGQRSSYEQYF. The CDR3 DNA is TGTGCCAGCAGCTTCGGACAAAGGAGCTCCTACGAGCAGTACTTC.

The rearrangement joins TRBV11-3 to TRBJ2-1; a weak D match, TRBD2 (7 bases). Germline CDR1 reads SGHNT; CDR2 reads YENEEA. This CDR3 is 19 amino acids long. V was clipped by 5 bases and J by 7 bases, with 30 bases between them. CDR3 DNA: TGTGCCAGCAGCCCAGGTCGGGGGGCATGGAGCCGCGGGTCGAATGAGCAGTTCTTC. It translates to CASSPGRGAWSRGSNEQFF.

The chain carries TRBV27 and TRBJ1-2; 7 bases are a match to TRBD1. Germline CDR1 and CDR2: MNHEY and SMNVEV (reference sequence). The CDR3 is 15 residues long. J gave up 8 bases and V 5 bases, and 14 bases lay outside the gene matches. CDR3 sequence: CASSGGQSFGRGYTF. The CDR3 region has the DNA TGTGCCAGCAGTGGGGGACAGTCCTTCGGTCGGGGCTACACCTTC.